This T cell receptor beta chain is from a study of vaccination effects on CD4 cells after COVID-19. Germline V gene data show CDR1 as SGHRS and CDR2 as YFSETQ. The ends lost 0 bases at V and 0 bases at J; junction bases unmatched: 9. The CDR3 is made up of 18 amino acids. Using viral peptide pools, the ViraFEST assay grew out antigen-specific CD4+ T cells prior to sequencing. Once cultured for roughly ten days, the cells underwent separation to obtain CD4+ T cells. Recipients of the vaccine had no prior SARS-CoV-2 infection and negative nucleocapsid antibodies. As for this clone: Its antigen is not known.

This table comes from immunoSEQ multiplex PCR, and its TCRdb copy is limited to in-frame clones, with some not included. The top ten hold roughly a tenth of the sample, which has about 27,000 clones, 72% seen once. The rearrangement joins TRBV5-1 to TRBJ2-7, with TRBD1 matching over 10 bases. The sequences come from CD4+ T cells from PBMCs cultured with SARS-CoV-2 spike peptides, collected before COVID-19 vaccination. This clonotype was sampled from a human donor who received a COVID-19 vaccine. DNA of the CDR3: TGCGCCAGCAGCTTGGTCGTCGACAGGGGGCGAAGCTCCTACGAGCAGTACTTC. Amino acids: CASSLVVDRGRSSYEQYF.